The 14 T cell receptor beta chains reported below all come from one sample, sequenced in a study of blood T cells in healthy people across ages. The authors ran a second PCR of about 6 to 11 cycles using a sample-barcoded 5' primer and a J-beta primer mix. TCRdb reprocessed the 5' RACE reads with MiXCR, giving one entry per CDR3 protein. Seen here are hundreds of thousands of distinct CDR3 sequences, around a fifth observed once, and the top ten hold around 3.4%. Material: blood. The receptor source for this set is an older man in good health.

This clonotype was seen a few times. This chain links TRBV20-1 with TRBJ1-4; TRBD1 is a possible D gene (6 bases). CDR1 and CDR2 from the germline V gene are DFQATT and SNEGSKA (reference sequence). Trimming cost V 4 bases and J 8 bases, with 14 bases left between them. The CDR3 is 13 amino acids. DNA of the CDR3: TGCAGTGCTAAGGCCGGACAGCGAGAAAAACTGTTTTTT. This gives the protein CSAKAGQREKLFF.

This clonotype came up a few times. The chain couples TRBV4-1 to TRBJ2-3; D not resolved. Trimming left V 0 bases short and J 5 bases short, with 9 bases between. In germline, CDR1 is MGHRA, CDR2 YSYEKL. The CDR3 sequence is 14 residues long. The CDR3 loop reads CASSQDMVKDTQYF. CDR3 nucleotide sequence: TGCGCCAGCAGCCAAGATATGGTGAAAGATACGCAGTATTTT.

The genes are TRBV6-2 or TRBV6-3 and TRBJ1-5, with D perhaps matching TRBD1 (6 bases). Trimming left V 7 bases short and J 0 bases short, with 10 bases between. This CDR3 is built from 14 residues. Germline-derived CDR1 and CDR2 are MNHEY and SVGEGT. The CDR3 loop reads CASKLTGSNQPQHF. In DNA form, the CDR3 reads TGTGCCAGCAAATTGACAGGTAGCAATCAGCCCCAGCATTTT.

This clonotype was seen a handful of times. The rearrangement uses TRBV20-1 and TRBJ2-1; 9 nucleotides line up with TRBD1. The V gene end was trimmed by 8 bases and the J gene end by 2 bases; junction bases not matched to a gene: 25. The germline gives CDR1 DFQATT, CDR2 SNEGSKA (reference sequence). The CDR3 runs to 20 residues. The CDR3 DNA reads as TGCAGTACACCGAGGGACAGGGACTCGAGCACCGCCTATACCTACAATGAGCAGTTCTTC. Encoded protein: CSTPRDRDSSTAYTYNEQFF.

The chain has TRBV6-5 and TRBJ1-2; possible D gene TRBD1, 5 bases. The germline gives CDR1 MNHEY, CDR2 SVGAGI. The CDR3 has 11 residues. Between the trimmed V and J ends, which lost 6 bases and 5 bases, there was a span of 7 bases. Written as DNA, the CDR3 is TGTGCCAGCAGGACAGTATATGGCTACACCTTC. Its protein product is CASRTVYGYTF.

This clonotype was seen only a few times. V and J are TRBV27 and TRBJ2-5; D perhaps matches TRBD2 (5 bases). The CDR3 length is 14 residues. Germline-derived CDR1 and CDR2 are MNHEY and SMNVEV (reference sequence). The V and J ends lost 3 bases and 5 bases respectively, with 13 bases between them. CDR3 region: CASSFSGIWETQYF. CDR3 coding DNA: TGTGCCAGCAGTTTCTCGGGGATCTGGGAGACCCAGTACTTC.

V gene TRBV6-2 or TRBV6-3 combines with J gene TRBJ2-5; the D gene is possibly TRBD1 (5 bases). The end of the DNA is better explained by TRBJ2-1, so the J call may be wrong. CDR1 is MNHEY and CDR2 is SVGEGT in the germline V gene. The CDR3 is made up of 12 amino acids. CDR3: CASKRTYNEQFF. CDR3 bases: TGTGCCAGCAAGAGGACATACAATGAGCAGTTCTTC.

The chain uses TRBV6-1 and TRBJ1-3; the match to TRBD1 covers 8 bases. V lost 5 bases and J lost 3; bases outside the gene matches: 9. The CDR3 has 16 residues. Per the germline V gene, CDR1 is MNHNS and CDR2 is SASEGT. The CDR3 sequence is CASSPPLDRGGNTIYF. In DNA, the CDR3 is TGTGCCAGCAGTCCTCCTCTCGACAGGGGTGGAAACACCATATATTTT.

This clonotype was seen more than once but under ten times. The V and J genes are TRBV19 and TRBJ2-5, with 8 bases aligning to TRBD2. The length of the CDR3 is 15 residues. Germline V lookup: CDR1 LNHDA, CDR2 SQIVND (reference sequence). V lost 4 bases and J lost 7; bases outside the gene matches: 11. For the CDR3, the DNA is TGTGCCAGTAGTACCACTAGCGGTAGTCCGATGACCCAGTACTTC. Encoded protein: CASSTTSGSPMTQYF. The complete variable domain, with remaining parts taken from reference TRBV19 and TRBJ2-5, reads DGGITQSPKYLFRKEGQNVTLSCEQNLNHDAMYWYRQDPGQGLRLIYYSQIVNDFQKGDIAEGYSVSREKKESFPLTVTSAQKNPTAFYLCASSTTSGSPMTQYFGPGTRLLVL.

The V call is TRBV10-3, the J call TRBJ2-6; no reliable D call. This CDR3 is 15 amino acids long. CDR1 is ENHRY and CDR2 is SYGVKD in the germline V gene. V lost 3 bases to trimming and J lost 1 base, with 7 bases between them. The CDR3 region is CAISDGLSGANVLTF. In nucleotides, the CDR3 is TGTGCCATCAGTGATGGCCTTTCTGGGGCCAACGTCCTGACTTTC.

This clonotype was detected many times. The V and J genes are TRBV7-3 and TRBJ2-1; D is uncertain. The CDR3 contains 16 residues. Germline CDR1 reads SGHTA; CDR2 reads FQGTGA. Trimming left V 5 bases short and J 0 bases short, with 14 bases between. CDR3 bases: TGTGCCAGCAGCGCAGACCAACGCCTCTCCTACAATGAGCAGTTCTTC. This gives the protein CASSADQRLSYNEQFF.

A remark on this clonotype: Its ends do not fully match the called genes, so a read error is possible. The chain couples TRBV20-1 to TRBJ2-1; no reliable D call. The CDR3 runs to 12 residues. CDR1 is DFQATT and CDR2 is SNEGSKA in the germline V gene (reference sequence). The CDR3 here is CSAPRSYNEQFF. In nucleotides, the CDR3 is TGCAGTGCGCCCCGCTCCTACAATGAGCAGTTTTTC.

This clonotype was seen ten or more times. J is TRBJ2-1 and V is TRBV7-3; unclear D gene. Germline assignment: CDR1 SGHTA and CDR2 FQGTGA. V lost 2 bases to trimming and J lost 5 bases, with 7 bases between them. This CDR3 has 13 amino acids. CDR3 nucleotide sequence: TGTGCCAGCAGCTTAGTGTCAGACAATGAGCAGTTCTTC. This codes for CASSLVSDNEQFF.

The sample holds a few counts of this clonotype. The V and J genes are TRBV6-5 and TRBJ1-5; no clear D. The CDR3 has 14 amino acids. CDR1 and CDR2 from the germline V gene are MNHEY and SVGAGI. V lost 7 bases and J lost 4, with 14 bases in between. CDR3 nucleotides: TGTGCCAGCAACCCGGCCGGGTTAAATCAGCCCCAGCATTTT. The encoded protein is CASNPAGLNQPQHF.